Below, 21 T cell receptor beta chains from the same sample are listed, as sequenced in a study of CD8 T cells in ankylosing spondylitis (dated by TCRdb to 2016 to 2017). Results and caveats for the whole study, not just this receptor: A TCR beta motif made up of several highly homologous amino acid variants appeared to be characteristic of blood from ankylosing spondylitis patients.

Library creation used 5' RACE. The sequencer listed for this sample is Illumina HiSeq 2500. TCRdb itself trimmed the public reads at Q25 with fastp, ran MiXCR and retained productive beta chains. Each entry merges the rows of one CDR3 protein and shows their most common DNA and genes. The sample table lists about 220,000 distinct CDR3 sequences, just under 7.5% of them with a count of one. 14% of the sample comes from the top ten. These TCRs are of unknown antigen specificity. Sequenced material: blood, either unsorted or a sorted T cell fraction (not recorded which). The receptors stem from a male donor with ankylosing spondylitis.

This clonotype was picked up many times. The chain carries TRBV9 and TRBJ2-1; D is unclear. This CDR3 has 16 residues. CDR1 SGDLS and CDR2 YYNGEE come from the germline V gene. V lost 3 bases and J 0 bases, leaving 13 bases between the germline ends. The CDR3 protein is CASSARLFGSYNEQFF. CDR3 DNA sequence: TGTGCCAGCAGCGCGAGGTTGTTCGGCTCCTACAATGAGCAGTTCTTC.

At least ten counts were recorded for this clonotype. The chain links TRBV20-1 to TRBJ2-7; tentatively, D is TRBD1 or TRBD2 (6 bases each). The CDR3 runs to 14 residues. The germline V gene has CDR1 DFQATT and CDR2 SNEGSKA (reference sequence). Trimming removed 3 bases at V and 0 bases at J, with 12 bases between. In DNA, the CDR3 is TGCAGTGCTAGCGGGGGCCGCAGCTCCTACGAGCAGTACTTC. Residues: CSASGGRSSYEQYF.

The chain combines TRBV30 with TRBJ2-7; D may match TRBD1 or TRBD2 (5 bases each). There are 13 residues in the CDR3. Germline V gene data show CDR1 as GTSNPN and CDR2 as SVGIG (reference sequence). Between the trimmed V and J ends, which lost 2 bases and 6 bases, there was a span of 14 bases. CDR3 bases: TGTGCCTGGAGTTCCTCCCCAGGGAGCGAGCAGTACTTC. As protein: CAWSSSPGSEQYF.

This clonotype was found a few times. This chain links TRBV5-6 with TRBJ2-1, with 8 bases fitting TRBD1. Trimming at V came to 1 base and at J to 0 bases, leaving 18 bases not matched to a gene. The CDR3 has 21 residues. Germline CDR1 and CDR2: SGHDT and YYEEEE. The CDR3 DNA is TGTGCCAGCAGCTTGTCAGCCGGGACAGGACTGACTGCTGCCTCCTACAATGAGCAGTTCTTC. Translating it yields CASSLSAGTGLTAASYNEQFF.

The chain links TRBV11-1 to TRBJ2-6, with 8 bases fitting TRBD1. V gave up 4 bases and J gave up 0 bases; unmatched junction bases: 8. Germline V gene sequence: CDR1 SGHAT, CDR2 FQDESV (reference sequence). The CDR3 covers 18 residues. The CDR3 DNA reads TGTGCCAGCAGCTCCGGGACAGGAACGAGCTCTGGGGCCAACGTCCTGACTTTC. Protein sequence: CASSSGTGTSSGANVLTF.

The sample holds a few counts of this clonotype. Since the CDR3 does not end with the conserved phenylalanine or tryptophan, this likely comes from a read error. The DNA is left out, because the CDR3 cannot be placed on it with certainty; the CDR3 is given as TCRdb lists it. The rearrangement links TRBV28 to TRBJ1-2. Looked up from germline, CDR1 is MDHEN and CDR2 is SYDVKM. The CDR3 has 14 amino acids, counting both end residues. The CDR3: CASREAAKQHYGYG.

This clonotype has ten or more counts. The V and J genes are TRBV28 and TRBJ2-1; TRBD1 agrees at 7 bases. Germline CDR1 is MDHEN and CDR2 is SYDVKM. The CDR3 contains 15 residues. J lost 0 bases, V lost 3 bases, and 2 bases had no gene match. Here the CDR3 DNA reads TGTGCCAGCAGTTTGTACAGGGGCTCCTACAATGAGCAGTTCTTC. Its protein is CASSLYRGSYNEQFF.

The gene calls are TRBV7-9 and TRBJ1-2; possible D gene TRBD1, 5 bases. CDR1 is SEHNR and CDR2 is FQNEAQ in the germline V gene (reference sequence). V dropped 5 bases and J dropped 5 bases, with 12 bases sitting between them. The CDR3 spans 13 residues. The CDR3 region has the DNA TGTGCCAGCAGCCCCGGGGGGGTTTATGGCTACACCTTC. Protein sequence: CASSPGGVYGYTF.

The chain links TRBV11-1 to TRBJ2-7; 8 bases match TRBD2. The CDR3 runs to 23 residues. Germline CDR1 is SGHAT and CDR2 is FQDESV (reference sequence). The V segment lost 2 bases and the J segment 7 bases; nucleotides outside the gene matches: 34. Written as DNA, the CDR3 is TGTGCCAGCAGCTTACCTAATGATCCTGTCGTGGCGGGGGGCACCTCTTTTTCGCGGGAGCAGTACTTC. Its protein product is CASSLPNDPVVAGGTSFSREQYF.

The chain carries TRBV9 and TRBJ2-7; D unclear. The V end was cut by 0 bases, the J end by 4 bases, with 11 bases between. The CDR3 runs to 14 residues. The germline V gene has CDR1 SGDLS and CDR2 YYNGEE. The DNA of the CDR3 is TGTGCCAGCAGCGTAGGGGCCAGCGCGTACGAGCAGTACTTC. This gives the protein CASSVGASAYEQYF.

This clonotype was counted only a few times. The chain has TRBV29-1 and TRBJ2-7, with 13 bases fitting TRBD2. With 4 bases clipped from V and 0 bases from J, the junction kept 15 bases outside the gene matches. This CDR3 is built from 19 residues. The germline V gene has CDR1 SQVTM and CDR2 ANQGSEA. The CDR3 here is CSVVGVKTSGGFSSYEQYF. The CDR3 bases are TGCAGCGTTGTTGGAGTTAAGACTAGCGGGGGGTTCAGCTCCTACGAGCAGTACTTC.

The J gene is TRBJ2-1, the V gene TRBV19; D remains ambiguous. Germline lookup yields CDR1 LNHDA and CDR2 SQIVND (reference sequence). The CDR3 extends over 14 amino acids. V was trimmed by 2 bases and J by 7 bases, leaving 12 bases between them. CDR3 region: CASSITSFGNEQFF. CDR3 coding DNA: TGTGCCAGTAGTATAACCAGCTTCGGGAATGAGCAGTTCTTC.

This clonotype was counted ten times or more. The V and J genes are TRBV5-1 and TRBJ2-1; 9 bases align to TRBD2. This CDR3 is 16 amino acids long. The V gene end was trimmed by 4 bases and the J gene end by 2 bases; junction bases not matched to a gene: 7. Per the germline V gene, CDR1 is SGHRS and CDR2 is YFSETQ. The CDR3 region is CASSPSLAGPYNEQFF. The DNA for the CDR3 is TGCGCCAGCAGCCCGTCCCTAGCGGGACCCTACAATGAGCAGTTCTTC.

This clonotype was counted at least ten times. This chain uses TRBV7-2 with TRBJ2-2; possibly TRBD1 for D (6 bases). Looked up from germline, CDR1 is SGHTA and CDR2 is FQGNSA. Trimming shortened V by 0 bases and J by 6 bases, and 23 bases separated the two germline ends. The CDR3 runs to 19 residues. The CDR3: CASSLAADSSEGVAGELFF. Written as DNA, the CDR3 is TGTGCCAGCAGCTTAGCCGCCGACAGCTCAGAGGGGGTGGCCGGGGAGCTGTTTTTT.

This clonotype was counted many times. The chain couples TRBV6-2 or TRBV6-3 to TRBJ1-1; TRBD1 aligns across 8 bases. This CDR3 spans 14 amino acids. V dropped 5 bases and J dropped 4; count of bases not matched to a gene: 6. Germline V gene lookup returns CDR1 MNHEY and CDR2 SVGEGT. CDR3 bases: TGTGCCAGCAGTACCCGACAGGGGAGCACTGAAGCTTTCTTT. Its translation: CASSTRQGSTEAFF.

V gene TRBV10-1 combines with J gene TRBJ2-7; no clear D. The CDR3 totals 13 residues. Germline-derived CDR1 and CDR2 are WNHNN and SYGVQD (reference sequence). Trimming took off 1 base at V and 3 bases at J, with 7 bases between the two ends. The CDR3 loop is CASSEYQGYEQYF. The CDR3 DNA is TGCGCCAGCAGTGAGTATCAAGGCTACGAGCAGTACTTC.

Many counts were recorded for this clonotype. The rearrangement joins TRBV7-9 to TRBJ2-7, with 10 bases fitting TRBD1. CDR3 size: 15 residues. In germline, CDR1 is SEHNR, CDR2 FQNEAQ (reference sequence). V was pared by 5 bases and J by 1 base, with 5 bases of the junction left unmatched. As DNA, the CDR3 is TGTGCCAGCAGCGGGAGGGACAGGGGTTCCTACGAGCAGTACTTC. Its translation: CASSGRDRGSYEQYF.

This clonotype was counted many times. The V call is TRBV29-1, the J call TRBJ2-1; no clear D gene. V lost 7 bases to trimming and J lost 0 bases, with 7 bases between them. The CDR3 length is 12 residues. Germline assignment: CDR1 SQVTM and CDR2 ANQGSEA. The CDR3 DNA is TGCAGCGGGATGCTCTCCTACAATGAGCAGTTCTTC. It yields the protein CSGMLSYNEQFF.

This clonotype showed up just a few times. J is TRBJ2-5 and V is TRBV6-2 or TRBV6-3; D gene unclear. The V end lost 3 bases, the J end lost 4 bases, and 12 bases lay between the germline ends. Germline values: CDR1 MNHEY, CDR2 SVGEGT. The CDR3 is made up of 14 amino acids. CDR3 DNA sequence: TGTGCCAGCAGTTATCGTCGAAACCTAGAGACCCAGTACTTC. It encodes CASSYRRNLETQYF.

The sample holds many counts of this clonotype. The chain joins TRBV7-9 to TRBJ2-7, with TRBD2 identical over 9 bases. This CDR3 contains 15 residues. CDR1 and CDR2 (germline): SEHNR, FQNEAQ (reference sequence). Germline trimming cut 4 bases from V and 1 base from J; bases unmatched to any gene: 5. The CDR3 nucleotides read TGTGCCAGCAGCTCAGGGACTAGCCCTTCCTACGAGCAGTACTTC. This codes for CASSSGTSPSYEQYF.

This clonotype appeared many times. The chain combines TRBV7-9 with TRBJ1-2; D remains ambiguous. The V end lost 3 bases, the J end lost 8 bases, and 19 bases lay between the germline ends. Germline V gene lookup returns CDR1 SEHNR and CDR2 FQNEAQ (reference sequence). The CDR3 has 15 residues. CDR3 sequence: CASSFGPRSGEGYTF. CDR3 bases: TGTGCCAGCAGCTTTGGACCGCGTTCTGGGGAAGGCTACACCTTC.